These 23 T cell receptor beta chains share one sample of origin, sequenced in a study of spatial heterogeneity in lung cancer (dated by TCRdb to between 2018 and 2021). The time point label for this specimen denotes: blood at routine non-recurrence follow-up after resection. Receptors were amplified or captured by 5' RACE. TCRdb records NextSeq 500 as the sequencer. Clones were called with MiXCR by TCRdb after fastp trimmed the public reads at Q25, and only in-frame beta chains were retained. Duplicate CDR3 protein sequences are folded into a single record with the most common DNA and genes. Within this sample are about 20,000 distinct CDR3 sequences, with 10% of them counted one time only. Of the sample, approximately 34% falls within the top ten clones. Here the sequenced sample was PBMCs, taken at follow-up. Receptor source: a female donor with early-stage non-small cell lung cancer.

The sample holds many counts of this clonotype. The rearrangement joins TRBV20-1 to TRBJ2-4, with TRBD2 matching over 10 bases. V lost 0 bases to trimming and J lost 4 bases; unmatched junction nucleotides: 9. CDR1 DFQATT and CDR2 SNEGSKA come from the germline V gene (reference sequence). The CDR3 is 17 amino acids. The chain's CDR3 is CSARDPEAGGLKNIQYF. The CDR3 coding sequence is TGCAGTGCTAGAGACCCAGAAGCGGGAGGGCTGAAAAACATTCAGTACTTC.

There are many counts of this clonotype. The rearrangement links TRBV12-3 or TRBV12-4 to TRBJ2-3; 10 nucleotides align to TRBD1. The V gene end was trimmed by 5 bases and the J gene end by 2 bases; junction bases not matched to a gene: 13. The CDR3 is made up of 18 amino acids. The CDR3 region is CASSLGQGGSGNTDTQYF. In DNA form, the CDR3 reads TGTGCCAGCAGTCTCGGACAGGGGGGTTCGGGCAACACAGATACGCAGTATTTT.

Many counts were recorded for this clonotype. The chain couples TRBV5-1 to TRBJ2-5; D might be TRBD2 (5 bases). In germline, CDR1 is SGHRS, CDR2 YFSETQ. This CDR3 region has 14 residues. The V gene lost 2 bases and the J gene lost 0 bases, with 8 bases spanning the gap. The CDR3 coding sequence is TGCGCCAGCAGCTTTTGGGGAGACCAAGAGACCCAGTACTTC. Translation gives CASSFWGDQETQYF.

The rearrangement links TRBV7-2 to TRBJ1-5; 8 bases fit TRBD1. The V gene's germline CDR1 is SGHTA and CDR2 FQGNSA. The CDR3 has 13 residues. V lost 5 bases and J lost 7; bases outside the gene matches: 4. The CDR3 DNA follows: TGTGCCAGCAGCCGGGACAGGCAACAGCCCCAGCATTTT. Protein: CASSRDRQQPQHF.

This clonotype was recorded at least ten times. The chain joins TRBV12-3 or TRBV12-4 to TRBJ1-2; 8 nucleotides agree with TRBD1. The CDR3 consists of 15 residues. Losses at the gene ends were 3 bases for V and 13 bases for J; bases not matched to a gene: 16. DNA for the CDR3: TGTGCCAGCAGTTTGCGGGAGGCCGGGACAGGTCATATCACCTTC. This translates into CASSLREAGTGHITF.

This clonotype was detected ten times or more. The chain has TRBV7-2 and TRBJ2-3; 10 positions agree with TRBD2. There are 16 residues in the CDR3. The V and J ends lost 5 bases and 5 bases, in that order; junction bases with no gene match: 10. The germline V gene has CDR1 SGHTA and CDR2 FQGNSA. CDR3 region: CASSPQSGTSEDTQYF. The CDR3 DNA reads as TGTGCCAGCAGCCCACAATCCGGGACTAGCGAAGATACGCAGTATTTT.

The chain employs TRBV6-1 and TRBJ2-5; 7 nucleotides agree with TRBD1. The CDR3 is 15 residues long. The V gene's germline CDR1 is MNHNS and CDR2 SASEGT. Trimming removed 6 bases from V and 6 bases from J; junction bases left unmatched: 13. The CDR3 DNA reads TGTGCCAGCAGAGGGGGCGCTTCCAATAGGAAGACCCAGTACTTC. As protein: CASRGGASNRKTQYF.

The CDR3 loop reads CASSWPGDTNTEAFF. The CDR3 nucleotides read TGTGCCAGCAGCTGGCCTGGGGATACTAACACTGAAGCTTTCTTT. The chain uses TRBV5-4 and TRBJ1-1; no reliable D call. CDR1 and CDR2 (germline): SGHNT, YYREEE (reference sequence). The germline V and J ends were trimmed by 3 bases and 2 bases, with 14 bases remaining between them. The CDR3 contains 15 residues.

The table lists this clonotype with a few counts. This clone may be a read error of a much larger clone one base away. The genes are TRBV27 and TRBJ2-5; D is uncertain. The CDR3 totals 14 residues. Per germline, CDR1 MNHEY and CDR2 SMNVEV (reference sequence). CDR3 DNA: TGTGTCAGCAGTTCTACCCCGTACCAAGAGACCCAGTACTTC. The encoded protein is CVSSSTPYQETQYF.

Many counts were recorded for this clonotype. This chain uses TRBV11-2 with TRBJ2-3, with 14 bases aligning to TRBD2. CDR1 SGHAT and CDR2 FQNNGV come from the germline V gene. The trim removed 5 bases at V and 2 bases at J, leaving 3 bases unmatched. The CDR3 has 16 residues. The chain's CDR3 is CASSRLAGGPTDTQYF. The CDR3 DNA reads as TGTGCCAGCAGCAGACTAGCGGGGGGGCCCACAGATACGCAGTATTTT. The whole variable domain, filled in from reference TRBV11-2 and TRBJ2-3, reads EAGVAQSPRYKIIEKRQSVAFWCNPISGHATLYWYQQILGQGPKLLIQFQNNGVVDDSQLPKDRFSAERLKGVDSTLKIQPAKLEDSAVYLCASSRLAGGPTDTQYFGPGTRLTVL.

The rearrangement joins TRBV30 to TRBJ2-5, with a weak D call TRBD1 (5 bases). This CDR3 spans 13 amino acids. V dropped 3 bases and J dropped 5 bases, with 13 bases sitting between them. Germline V gene data show CDR1 as GTSNPN and CDR2 as SVGIG (reference sequence). The CDR3: CAWSWGPGETQYF. The CDR3 bases are TGTGCCTGGAGCTGGGGCCCCGGGGAGACCCAGTACTTC.

This clonotype rates as medium-sized. The DNA of the CDR3 is TGTGCCAGCAGCTTAGGACTAGCGGGCGGGACAGATACGCAGTATTTT. Translating gives CASSLGLAGGTDTQYF. The chain employs TRBV7-6 and TRBJ2-3; 10 positions match TRBD2. Germline loops: CDR1 SGHVS, CDR2 FNYEAQ. The CDR3 is 16 amino acids. V lost 1 base to trimming and J lost 3 bases; unmatched junction nucleotides: 4.

On this clonotype: Just one base apart from a much larger clone, this may be a read error. The CDR3, as DNA: TGTGCCAGCAGCCTACGGTGGGGCGGAAGGCCCACTGAAGCTTTCTTT. Protein product: CASSLRWGGRPTEAFF. V usage is TRBV6-6 and J usage is TRBJ1-1; weak D call: TRBD1 (5 bases). V was trimmed by 6 bases and J by 4 bases, leaving 21 bases between them. CDR1 is MNHNY and CDR2 is SVGAGI in the germline V gene (reference sequence). The CDR3 is made up of 16 amino acids.

This clonotype occurred many times. This sequence joins TRBV5-4 and TRBJ2-6, with D possibly being TRBD1 (8 bases). The V gene lost 2 bases and the J gene lost 0 bases, with 12 bases spanning the gap. The CDR3 runs to 17 residues. Germline assignment: CDR1 SGHNT and CDR2 YYREEE (reference sequence). This CDR3 reads CASSFNRGGSGANVLTF. In nucleotides, the CDR3 is TGTGCCAGCAGCTTCAACAGGGGGGGCTCTGGGGCCAACGTCCTGACTTTC.

There are many counts of this clonotype. This chain joins TRBV6-5 and TRBJ1-5; 7 bases are a match to TRBD1. J gave up 9 bases and V 4 bases, and 6 bases lay outside the gene matches. CDR1 is MNHEY, CDR2 SVGAGI, per germline. The CDR3 runs to 13 residues. The CDR3 nucleotides are TGTGCCAGCAGTTTGGGACAGACTCGGCCCCAGCATTTT. It is translated as CASSLGQTRPQHF.

This clonotype showed up many times. V gene TRBV28 combines with J gene TRBJ2-2; 7 bases agree with TRBD1. The CDR3 extends over 14 amino acids. Germline CDR1 reads MDHEN; CDR2 reads SYDVKM. V lost 8 bases to trimming and J lost 1 base; unmatched junction nucleotides: 4. CDR3 residues: CASWGQQNTGELFF. CDR3 sequence (DNA): TGTGCCAGCTGGGGACAGCAGAACACCGGGGAGCTGTTTTTT.

This clonotype is medium-sized by share. The chain recombines TRBV18 with TRBJ2-3; 9 nucleotides align to TRBD1. J lost 5 bases, V lost 5 bases, and 8 bases had no gene match. CDR3 length equals 15 residues. Per the germline V gene, CDR1 is KGHSH and CDR2 is LQKENI. CDR3 bases: TGTGCCAGCTCAGAAGACACAGGGGGCAAAGATACGCAGTATTTT. This translates into CASSEDTGGKDTQYF.

The table lists this clonotype with a few counts. The chain joins TRBV12-3 or TRBV12-4 to TRBJ2-1; TRBD2 matches at 12 bases. The CDR3 totals 13 residues. Losses at the gene ends were 5 bases for V and 9 bases for J; bases not matched to a gene: 2. The CDR3: CASSRLAGAEQFF. In DNA, the CDR3 is TGTGCCAGCAGTAGACTAGCGGGAGCTGAGCAGTTCTTC.

The chain recombines TRBV30 with TRBJ1-1; D ambiguous. Germline CDR1 and CDR2: GTSNPN and SVGIG (reference sequence). The CDR3 is made up of 11 amino acids. With 4 bases removed from V and 3 bases from J, the gap between germline ends came to 6 bases. The CDR3 reads CAWNQDTEAFF. The DNA of the CDR3 is TGTGCCTGGAATCAGGACACTGAAGCTTTCTTT.

V gene TRBV6-6 combines with J gene TRBJ2-6; 7 bases match TRBD1. J lost 0 bases, V lost 6 bases, and 8 bases had no gene match. The CDR3 runs 17 residues. CDR1 and CDR2 from the germline V gene are MNHNY and SVGAGI (reference sequence). The CDR3 sequence is CASSLRQGLSGANVLTF. DNA for the CDR3: TGTGCCAGCAGCCTCCGACAGGGCCTCTCTGGGGCCAACGTCCTGACTTTC.

As regards this clonotype: A much larger clone sits a single nucleotide away, making a read error possible. This chain links TRBV4-1 with TRBJ2-6, with D possibly being TRBD1 or TRBD2 (5 bases each). The CDR3 runs 18 residues. CDR1 and CDR2 (germline): MGHRA, YSYEKL. V gave up 0 bases and J gave up 1 base, with 13 bases separating them. The CDR3 bases are TGCGCCAGCAGCCAAGAGGGACGGTTTTATTCTGGGGCCAACGTCCTGACTTTC. Translation gives CASSQEGRFYSGANVLTF.

This clonotype has a count of ten or more. The chain uses TRBV19 and TRBJ2-2; the D is unclear. Trimming took 2 bases from V and 7 from J, leaving 14 bases between them. In germline, CDR1 is LNHDA, CDR2 SQIVND (reference sequence). This CDR3 region has 15 residues. Written as DNA, the CDR3 is TGTGCCAGTAGTATATCAGTGTTGGGTCTCGGGGAGCTGTTTTTT. This sequence encodes CASSISVLGLGELFF.

This clonotype appeared many times. V is TRBV7-2 and J is TRBJ1-2; 7 bases fit TRBD1. Germline CDR1 is SGHTA and CDR2 is FQGNSA. Trimming removed 4 bases from V and 2 bases from J; junction bases left unmatched: 4. The CDR3 has 14 residues. The CDR3, as DNA: TGTGCCAGCAGCTACCTGACAGGGAACTATGGCTACACCTTC. Amino acid sequence: CASSYLTGNYGYTF.